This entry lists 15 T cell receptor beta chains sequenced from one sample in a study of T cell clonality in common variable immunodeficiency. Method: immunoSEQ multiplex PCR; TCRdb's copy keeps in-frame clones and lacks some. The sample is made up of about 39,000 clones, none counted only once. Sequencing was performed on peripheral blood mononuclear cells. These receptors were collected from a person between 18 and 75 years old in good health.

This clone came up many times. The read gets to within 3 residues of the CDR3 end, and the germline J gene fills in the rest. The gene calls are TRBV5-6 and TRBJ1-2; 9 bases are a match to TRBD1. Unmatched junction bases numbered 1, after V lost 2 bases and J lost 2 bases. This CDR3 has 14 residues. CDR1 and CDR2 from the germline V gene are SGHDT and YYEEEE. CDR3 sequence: CASSFGQGNYGYTF. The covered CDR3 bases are TGTGCCAGCAGCTTCGGACAGGGGAACTATGGC.

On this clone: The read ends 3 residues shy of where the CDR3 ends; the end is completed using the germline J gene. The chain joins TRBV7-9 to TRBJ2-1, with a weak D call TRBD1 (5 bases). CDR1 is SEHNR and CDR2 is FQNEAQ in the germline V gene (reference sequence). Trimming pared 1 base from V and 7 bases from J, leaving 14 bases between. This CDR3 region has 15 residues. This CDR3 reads CASSLGQFTGNEQFF. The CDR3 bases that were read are TGTGCCAGCAGCTTAGGACAGTTTACGGGTAATGAG. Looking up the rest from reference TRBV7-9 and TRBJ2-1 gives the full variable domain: DTGVSQNPRHKITKRGQNVTFRCDPISEHNRLYWYRQTLGQGPEFLTYFQNEAQLEKSRLLSDRFSAERPKGSFSTLEIQRTEQGDSAMYLCASSLGQFTGNEQFFGPGTRLTVL.

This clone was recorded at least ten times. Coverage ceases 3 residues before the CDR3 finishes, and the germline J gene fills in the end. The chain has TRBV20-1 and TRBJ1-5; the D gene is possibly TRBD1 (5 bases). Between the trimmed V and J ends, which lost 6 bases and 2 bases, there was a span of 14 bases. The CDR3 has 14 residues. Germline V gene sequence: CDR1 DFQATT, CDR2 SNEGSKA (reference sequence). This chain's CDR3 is CSAVWGVGNQPQHF. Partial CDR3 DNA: TGCAGTGCCGTGTGGGGGGTAGGCAATCAGCCC.

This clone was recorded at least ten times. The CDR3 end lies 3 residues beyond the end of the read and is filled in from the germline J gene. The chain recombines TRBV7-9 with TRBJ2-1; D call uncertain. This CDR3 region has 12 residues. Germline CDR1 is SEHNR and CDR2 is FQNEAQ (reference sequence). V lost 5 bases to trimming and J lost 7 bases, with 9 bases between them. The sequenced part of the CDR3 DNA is TGTGCCAGCAGCCCCTCGACTAATGAG. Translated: CASSPSTNE. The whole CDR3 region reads CASSPSTNEQFF.

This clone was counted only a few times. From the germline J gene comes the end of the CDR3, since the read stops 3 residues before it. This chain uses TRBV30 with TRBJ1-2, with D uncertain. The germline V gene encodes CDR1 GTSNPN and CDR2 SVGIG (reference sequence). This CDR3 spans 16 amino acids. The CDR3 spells CAWSRGVLAGNYDYTF. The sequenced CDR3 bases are TGTGCCTGGAGTCGTGGGGTGCTAGCGGGAAACTACGAC.

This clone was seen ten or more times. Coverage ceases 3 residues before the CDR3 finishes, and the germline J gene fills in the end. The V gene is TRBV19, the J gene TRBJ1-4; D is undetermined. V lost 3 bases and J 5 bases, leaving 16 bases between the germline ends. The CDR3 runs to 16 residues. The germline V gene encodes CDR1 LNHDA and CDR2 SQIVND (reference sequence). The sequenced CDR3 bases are TGTGCCAGTAGTATCAACAGTATGCAGGCCAATGAAAAA. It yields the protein CASSINSMQANEK. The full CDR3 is CASSINSMQANEKLFF.

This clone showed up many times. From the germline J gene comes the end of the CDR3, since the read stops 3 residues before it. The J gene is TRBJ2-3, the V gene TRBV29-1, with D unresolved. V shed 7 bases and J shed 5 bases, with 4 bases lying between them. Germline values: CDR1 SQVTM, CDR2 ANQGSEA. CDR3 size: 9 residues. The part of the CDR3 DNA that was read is TGCAGCGCCGGAGATACG. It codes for CSAGDT. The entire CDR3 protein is CSAGDTQYF.

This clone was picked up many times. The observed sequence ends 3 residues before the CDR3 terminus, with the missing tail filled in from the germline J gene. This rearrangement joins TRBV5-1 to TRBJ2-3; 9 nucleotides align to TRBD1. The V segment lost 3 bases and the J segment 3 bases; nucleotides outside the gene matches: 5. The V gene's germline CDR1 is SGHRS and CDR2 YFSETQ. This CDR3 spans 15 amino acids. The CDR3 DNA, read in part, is TGCGCCAGCAGCTACCAGGGACAGGGTACAGATACG. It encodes CASSYQGQGTDT. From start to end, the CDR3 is CASSYQGQGTDTQYF.

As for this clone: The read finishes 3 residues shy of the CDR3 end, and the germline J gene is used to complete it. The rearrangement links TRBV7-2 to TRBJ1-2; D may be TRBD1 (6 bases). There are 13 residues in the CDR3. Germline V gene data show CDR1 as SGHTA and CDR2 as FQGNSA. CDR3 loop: CASRPNARGDYTF. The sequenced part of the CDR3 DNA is TGTGCCAGCAGACCTAACGCCAGGGGTGAC.

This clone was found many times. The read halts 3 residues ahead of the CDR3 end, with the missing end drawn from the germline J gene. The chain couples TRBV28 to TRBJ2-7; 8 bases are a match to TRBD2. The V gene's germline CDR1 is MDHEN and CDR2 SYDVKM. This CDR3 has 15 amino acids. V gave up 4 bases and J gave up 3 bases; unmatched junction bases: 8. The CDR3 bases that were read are TGTGCCAGCAGTTCCGGGACTAGTAGTTTCTACGAG. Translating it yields CASSSGTSSFYE. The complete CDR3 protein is CASSSGTSSFYEQYF.

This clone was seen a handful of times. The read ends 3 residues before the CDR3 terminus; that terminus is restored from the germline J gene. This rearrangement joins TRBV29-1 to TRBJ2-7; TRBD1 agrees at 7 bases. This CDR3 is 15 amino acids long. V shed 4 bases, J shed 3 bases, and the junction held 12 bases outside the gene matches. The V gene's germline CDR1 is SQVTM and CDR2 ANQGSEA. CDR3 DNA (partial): TGCAGCGTTGGACTTTTCCCGGGACAGCTCTACGAG. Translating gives CSVGLFPGQLYE. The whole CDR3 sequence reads CSVGLFPGQLYEQYF.

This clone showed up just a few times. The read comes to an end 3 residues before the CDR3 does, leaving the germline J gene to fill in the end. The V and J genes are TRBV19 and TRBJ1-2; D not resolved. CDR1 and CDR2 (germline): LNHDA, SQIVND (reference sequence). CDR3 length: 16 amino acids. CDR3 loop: CASSIVGGGGSGDYTF. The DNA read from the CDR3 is TGTGCCAGTAGTATAGTTGGCGGTGGCGGGAGTGGCGAC.

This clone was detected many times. The CDR3 loop reads CSARYSPGASYEQYF. CDR3 DNA (partial): TGCAGTGCTAGATACAGCCCAGGAGCCTCCTACGAG. The chain couples TRBV20-1 to TRBJ2-7; D is undetermined. The read finishes 3 residues shy of the CDR3 end, and the germline J gene is used to complete it. The CDR3 has 15 amino acids. V was trimmed by 2 bases and J by 0 bases, leaving 14 bases between them. The germline gives CDR1 DFQATT, CDR2 SNEGSKA (reference sequence).

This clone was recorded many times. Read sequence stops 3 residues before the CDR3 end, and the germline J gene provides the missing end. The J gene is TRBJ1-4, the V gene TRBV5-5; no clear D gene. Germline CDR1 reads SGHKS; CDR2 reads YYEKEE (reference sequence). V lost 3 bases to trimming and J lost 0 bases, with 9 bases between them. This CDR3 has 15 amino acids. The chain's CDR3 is CASSSSPATNEKLFF. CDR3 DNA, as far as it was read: TGTGCCAGCAGCTCCTCTCCAGCAACTAATGAAAAA.

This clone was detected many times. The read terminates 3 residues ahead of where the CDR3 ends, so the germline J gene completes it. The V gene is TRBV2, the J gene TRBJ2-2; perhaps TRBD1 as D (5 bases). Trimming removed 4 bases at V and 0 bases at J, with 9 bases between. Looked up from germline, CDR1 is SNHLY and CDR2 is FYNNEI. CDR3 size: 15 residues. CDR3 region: CASSVAGPNTGELFF. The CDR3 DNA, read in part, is TGTGCCAGCAGTGTTGCAGGGCCGAACACCGGGGAG.